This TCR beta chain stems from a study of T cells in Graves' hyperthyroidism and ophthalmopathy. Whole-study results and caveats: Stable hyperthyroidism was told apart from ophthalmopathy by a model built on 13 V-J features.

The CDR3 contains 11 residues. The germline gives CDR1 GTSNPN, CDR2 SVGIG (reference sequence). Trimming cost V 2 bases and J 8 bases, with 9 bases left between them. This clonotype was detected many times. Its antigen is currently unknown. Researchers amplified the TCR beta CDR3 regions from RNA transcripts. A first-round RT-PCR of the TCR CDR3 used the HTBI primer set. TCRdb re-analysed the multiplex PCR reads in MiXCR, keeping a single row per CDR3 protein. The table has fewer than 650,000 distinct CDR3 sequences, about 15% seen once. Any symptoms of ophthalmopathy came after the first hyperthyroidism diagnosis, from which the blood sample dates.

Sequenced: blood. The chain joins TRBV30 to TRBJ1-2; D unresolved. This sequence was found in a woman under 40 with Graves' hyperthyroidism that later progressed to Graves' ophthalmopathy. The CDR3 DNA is TGTGCCTGGAGTCGCCTCGTCGGCTACACCTTC. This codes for CAWSRLVGYTF.